What follows describes a single T cell receptor (beta chain). Its antigen specificity is not known. The input lacks base qualities; no much larger clone sits a single base away. The cohort was made up of roughly 670 healthy bone marrow donors. At the time of sampling, every cohort member was nominally healthy, though immune exposures that went unrecorded were likely present. The donor was CMV seronegative and was included in the group of 352 seronegative cohort members. A peripheral blood sample was collected from each donor, and TCR beta sequencing was performed on peripheral blood mononuclear cells. Genomic DNA was extracted from the blood cell samples with the Qiagen DNeasy Blood Extraction Kit. V and J are trimmed by 6 bases and 4 bases, and the gene matches miss 9 bases of the junction. CDR1 and CDR2 are read off the germline V gene (reference sequence) as MNHEY and SMNVEV. Including the terminal cysteine and phenylalanine, the CDR3 comprises 15 residues. Left in the record is the CDR3 DNA by itself, 45 bases read in frame from the first base.

The record originates from a study of cytomegalovirus exposure and HLA in healthy donors (TCRdb year 2017). Regarding the complete study: An earlier analysis of about 560 of the donors reported over 250 Gb of sequence data and 95 million to 130 million unique TCR beta sequences obtained from around 180 million T cells. An early release that covered fewer than 800 HLA-typed donors contained approximately 290 gigabases of sequencing data and around 85 million unique TCR sequences. Among the roughly 400 genotyped donors, around 81% belonged to the genetic ancestry cluster associated with self-reported Caucasian donors. The study aimed to test whether signatures of past pathogen exposure could be identified by cataloging public T cell receptors. The T cell repertoires of 666 subjects were profiled by immunosequencing and related to cytomegalovirus serostatus. In addition to the first cohort of about 650 subjects, a separate validation cohort of approximately 120 different subjects was used. The study combined high-throughput TCR immunosequencing, statistical association of individual TCRs with disease status, and machine learning to predict cytomegalovirus infection status. To study patterns of TCR occurrence, a later analysis re-analyzed previously published TCR beta repertoires from hundreds of donors and added high-resolution HLA genotyping. The later analysis used no new phenotypic data to find candidate immune exposures, relying instead on TCR beta sequences and their occurrence across donors. To decide whether each TCR beta V gene segment behaved as functional or pseudogenic, an earlier analysis of over 500 of the donors relied on high-throughput TCR beta sequencing. Donor age, sex, ethnicity and CMV serostatus were compiled alongside the repertoire data. In a later genetic analysis, genome-wide SNP genotypes for about three fifths of the roughly 670 donors were used, and that subset was treated as a discovery cohort. All discovery cohort repertoires had been generated using a single sequencing platform. HLA typing included class I and class II loci at four-digit resolution. Typing coverage varied by locus: 629-630 donors for A, B, C, DRB1 and DQB1; under 550 for DQA1; 600 to 610 for DPA1; approximately 470 for DPB1. Because of strong linkage in the cohort, a handful of DR-DQ haplotypes were treated as single units for association and clustering. Across some 400 genotyped donors of the cohort, an average of approximately 240,000 unique TCR beta nucleotide sequences per donor were sequenced, and around 19% of those sequences were non-productive. The full study reports these points: An association between a missense DCLRE1C variant and V-gene and J-gene trimming of TCR beta chains was found in a later genetic analysis and replicated in an independent cohort. According to a later analysis, parvovirus B19, influenza, CMV and Epstein-Barr virus appeared linked to several top co-occurrence clusters. Because the 87-base-pair reads could not distinguish some IMGT-functional V segments, including TRBV6-2 and TRBV6-3, those segments were excluded. The study gave a list of some 150 TCR beta chains associated with cytomegalovirus. Presence/absence analyses assumed roughly uniform sequencing depth across donors, an assumption that may not hold. While some public TCRs were present in many individuals, most TCR sequences turned up only very rarely across donors. The cohort was sequenced for TCR beta chains only, and without alpha or paired-chain data the features that could be detected were limited. Linkage disequilibrium might explain the correlated functional status among segregating V segments, but an unknown experimental factor could not be excluded. In both the original and validation cohorts, the classifier was reported to diagnose cytomegalovirus status with high specificity and sensitivity. Because HLA typing was unavailable for some donors at each locus, only the typed subset was used in association tests. In a later analysis, HLA-associated TCR beta chains showed more clonal expansion and lower generation probabilities than non-associated chains that were equally common. Broadly in line with IMGT annotations, most TCR beta V segments showed up in productive rearrangements about 90% or about 30% of the time in an earlier analysis of around 600 of the donors. In a later analysis, the rate of TCR association differed among HLA loci, with DRB1 alleles having the most associated TCRs and HLA-C alleles having the fewest. Strong co-occurrence of HLA alleles, especially DR and DQ, made assigning TCR associations to individual alleles difficult. A group of highly shared sequence variants was considered likely to be a technical artifact of the sequencing pipeline. A further reported finding was that TCR beta sequences accurately predicted the HLA-A and HLA-B alleles for most subjects in the first cohort. According to the authors, the approach could potentially be generalized to other disease states and immunological phenotypes. For the cohort, immune exposure information was limited to CMV serostatus. Compared with the approximately 710-donor mean, donors in an Asian-associated ancestry cluster had fewer N-insertions in productive TCRs, according to a later genetic analysis. A few of the identified cytomegalovirus-associated TCR beta chains were confirmed in vitro to be specific for cytomegalovirus antigens. A later analysis associated around 16,000 TCR beta sequences with specific HLA alleles at a false discovery rate of 0.05. Some 16 rarely observed V segments, including chromosome 9 orphons, were excluded from the earlier analysis of several hundred of the donors because counts were too low. A later analysis found that most CMV-associated TCR beta chains appeared HLA-restricted, with HLA associations seemingly driven largely by CMV exposure.

Libraries came from the immunoSEQ multiplex PCR assay. The multiplex PCR relied on a mix of 60 forward primers for TCR Vbeta segments and 13 reverse primers for TCR Jbeta segments. A multiplex PCR assay on genomic DNA amplified the CDR3 region of rearranged TCR beta genes. The amplified TCR beta libraries were sequenced on the Illumina HiSeq System as 87-base-pair reads. On the study's bioinformatics: A later analysis counted about 80 million unique TCR beta chains across the 666 repertoires, and 9.5 million to 11 million of these chains were shared by at least two donors. To remove PCR and sequencing errors, raw reads were error-corrected and collapsed into unique sequences using a nearest-neighbor algorithm that merged closely related sequences. To assign V, D and J gene segments, CDR3 sequences were aligned to IMGT reference sequences. For a sequence to be retained, a match of at least six nucleotides was required to both a V gene segment and a J gene segment. A rearrangement was called productive if the CDR3 had no stop codons and remained in frame with V and J, and every other rearrangement was called non-productive. Following IMGT convention, CDR3 was defined as the stretch from the second conserved V-encoded cysteine up to the conserved J-encoded phenylalanine. In an earlier analysis of around 540 of the donors, sequences lacking an unambiguous match to a single V gene segment were excluded. An earlier analysis of 587 of the donors classified V segments as functional when productive rearrangements were above 56.7% and as segregating when the standard deviation between donors was above 5%. A statistical classification framework was built for diagnosing cytomegalovirus status from the catalog of TCR beta chain sequences. In a later analysis, TCR nucleotide sequences were compared against IMGT/GENE-DB human TR gene sequences so that V and J genes could be assigned. In a later analysis, CDR3 sequences and most-parsimonious VDJ recombination scenarios were assigned using the TCRdist pipeline. In a later analysis, each TCR beta chain was defined by its CDR3 amino acid sequence together with its V-gene family, and reads without a unique V-gene family were excluded. In a later analysis, fewer than 650 highly shared, low-generation-probability nucleotide sequences were removed to address suspected cross-contamination and a sequencing artifact. For each public chain, a later analysis derived a clonal expansion index from normalized ranks of inferred template counts within each repertoire. A later analysis computed generation probabilities with a VDJ recombination model fitted to out-of-frame rearrangements, and checked the results against IGoR. A later analysis scored TCR-TCR, TCR-HLA and TCR-CMV co-occurrence with hypergeometric tests, applying a repertoire-size bias correction to TCR pairs. In a later analysis, false discovery rates were estimated by permuting HLA or CMV assignments 20 times. In a later analysis, co-occurring TCRs were grouped using DBSCAN, and TCRdist sequence similarity was added for clustering within HLA-allele-positive subsets. For co-occurrence clustering, repertoires with fewer than 30,000 or more than 120,000 public chains were excluded, along with four or five repertoires with anomalous nucleotide sharing. TCRdb holds this immuneACCESS table with in-frame rearrangements only. Some clones are missing; in checked studies, unresolved V genes explain under half, and the rest has no known cause. From that table come the V and J calls and clone size; the DNA was used to work out D and trimming. This sample lists roughly 110,000 clones; 82% were detected once. Of the sample, 1.5% to 2% is held by the ten largest clones.

The sequencing input was PBMCs. The chain links TRBV27 with TRBJ2-7; 10 bases in between match TRBD2. The sequence came from a man in his fifties or sixties in good health and CMV-seronegative. The DNA sequence follows: TGTGCCAGCAGCCAGGCACCGGGACTAGCGTACGAGCAGTACTTC. This gives the protein CASSQAPGLAYEQYF.